The 20 T cell receptor delta chains below were found in one sample sequenced in a study of gamma-delta T cells after stem cell transplantation. TCRdb re-processed the RT-PCR reads using CATT. The table records 2,500 to 3,000 delta-chain clones, approximately 2.9% of them present only once. Sequenced sample: gamma-delta T cells. All receptors come from a human donor. It is not recorded whose cells these are; they may come from a transplant donor.

This clone has more than one count but fewer than ten. This sample includes further DNA sequences coding for the same CDR3. The CDR3 sequence: CACDSLLGSTDKLIF. DNA for the CDR3: TGTGCCTGCGACTCCTTACTGGGATCCACCGATAAACTCATCTTT. This rearrangement joins TRDV2 to TRDJ1; a weak D match, TRDD3 (6 bases). CDR1 and CDR2 (germline): GEAIGNYY, EKD. V dropped 7 bases and J dropped 1 base, with 18 bases sitting between them. The CDR3 spans 15 residues.

This clone has only a few counts. TCRdb's protein for this DNA is that of a much larger clone and differs from the translation at residue 9, likely a read error; the protein shown is the DNA translation. The J gene is TRDJ1, the V gene TRDV2; weak D call: TRDD3 (7 bases). Trimming removed 3 bases from V and 0 bases from J, with 22 bases in between. The CDR3 runs to 18 residues. Germline values: CDR1 GEAIGNYY, CDR2 EKD. In DNA, the CDR3 is TGTGCCTGTGACTCCTTACTGGGGAGAAATAAGTACACCGATAAACTCATCTTT. Its protein product is CACDSLLGRNKYTDKLIF.

Turning to this clone: The protein TCRdb gives is from a much larger clone and does not agree with this DNA's translation at residue 13, likely a read error; the protein shown here comes from the DNA. CDR3 bases: TGTGCCTGTGACACTGTTGGTGGGGGCCTAGCTTTGGCAGCACAACTCTTCTTT. This encodes CACDTVGGGLALAAQLFF. This chain connects TRDV2 to TRDJ2, with TRDD3 as a possible D gene (6 bases). CDR1 and CDR2 from the germline V gene are GEAIGNYY and EKD. The CDR3 runs to 18 residues.

Concerning this clone: A far larger clone lies a single base away; this is likely a read error. The identical CDR3 is also encoded by other nucleotide sequences in the sample. The V gene is TRDV1, the J gene TRDJ1, with a possible D match to TRDD3 (6 bases). Germline CDR1 is TSWWSYY and CDR2 is QGS. Trimming took off 0 bases at V and 3 bases at J, with 23 bases between the two ends. The CDR3 sequence is 19 residues long. In DNA, the CDR3 is TGTGCTCTTGGGGAACTTGGGAATTCCCCCTTGGGGGTCTCCGATAAACTCATCTTT. Translation: CALGELGNSPLGVSDKLIF.

By sample share, this clone is medium-sized. Other DNA sequences of this sample code for an identical CDR3. J is TRDJ1 and V is TRDV2, with 10 bases aligning to TRDD3. With 1 base clipped from V and 9 bases from J, the junction kept 13 bases outside the gene matches. The CDR3 consists of 16 residues. In germline, CDR1 is GEAIGNYY, CDR2 EKD. CDR3 loop: CACDTGVIGGYHELIF. The CDR3, as DNA: TGTGCCTGTGACACGGGAGTAATTGGGGGATACCATGAACTCATCTTT.

In the case of this clone: A far bigger clonotype differs at one base, so this is likely a read error. The sample carries other DNA sequences with the same CDR3. V usage is TRDV2 and J usage is TRDJ1; 8 bases are a match to TRDD3. Per germline, CDR1 GEAIGNYY and CDR2 EKD. CDR3 length: 21 residues. Germline trimming cut 0 bases from V and 4 bases from J; bases unmatched to any gene: 24. DNA of the CDR3: TGTGCCTGTGACACCGTACGTACCCTGGGGGAAGCTGGGGAACACAACGATAAACTCATCTTT. Protein product: CACDTVRTLGEAGEHNDKLIF.

By share, this clone counts as large. The rearrangement joins TRDV2 to TRDJ1; the match to TRDD3 covers 8 bases. Germline assignment: CDR1 GEAIGNYY and CDR2 EKD. CDR3 length equals 15 residues. Losses at the gene ends were 3 bases for V and 2 bases for J; bases not matched to a gene: 7. Here the CDR3 reads CACDQLLGATDKLIF. The DNA of the CDR3 is TGTGCCTGTGACCAGTTACTGGGGGCAACCGATAAACTCATCTTT.

As for this clone: This may come from a read error, since a much larger clone is one base off. The chain employs TRDV2 and TRDJ1; D perhaps matches TRDD3 (6 bases). The CDR3 sequence is 17 residues long. Germline V gives CDR1 GEAIGNYY, CDR2 EKD. The CDR3 sequence is CACDTLRGSGASDKPIF. CDR3 nucleotide sequence: TGTGCCTGTGACACGCTGAGGGGATCCGGAGCTTCCGATAAACCCATCTTT.

Of note for this clone: The protein held in TCRdb is that of a much larger clone and does not match this DNA's translation at residue 12, likely because of a read error; the protein shown is translated from the DNA. The V gene is TRDV2, the J gene TRDJ1; 8 positions agree with TRDD3. Germline CDR1 reads GEAIGNYY; CDR2 reads EKD. The length of the CDR3 is 16 residues. CDR3 protein: CACDLTGGQYTYKLIF. In DNA form, the CDR3 reads TGTGCCTGTGACCTCACTGGGGGTCAGTACACCTATAAACTCATCTTT.

The table lists this clone with a few counts. This DNA translates differently at residue 11 from the TCRdb protein, which is that of a much larger clone; a read error is likely, and the protein shown is the DNA's own translation. The chain employs TRDV2 and TRDJ1; TRDD3 is a possible D gene (6 bases). The V end was cut by 0 bases, the J end by 0 bases, with 25 bases between. Germline CDR1 is GEAIGNYY and CDR2 is EKD. CDR3 length: 20 amino acids. Written as DNA, the CDR3 is TGTGCCTGTGACACCTTATCCGGGGGACGACTACTGAGTGACACCGATAAACTCATCTTT. It specifies CACDTLSGGRLLSDTDKLIF.

In its sample, this clone was seen a few times. V gene TRDV2 combines with J gene TRDJ1, with D perhaps matching TRDD3 (6 bases). This CDR3 is built from 16 residues. The V and J ends lost 0 bases and 4 bases respectively, with 17 bases between them. The germline gives CDR1 GEAIGNYY, CDR2 EKD. In nucleotides, the CDR3 is TGTGCCTGTGACACCGTTTCCTGGGCTGGGGACGATAAACTCATCTTT. Amino acid sequence: CACDTVSWAGDDKLIF.

By sample fraction, this clone is medium-sized. This chain uses TRDV3 with TRDJ1; D possibly corresponds to TRDD2 (6 bases). CDR1 and CDR2 from the germline V gene are TVYSNPD and GDNSRS (reference sequence). Between the trimmed V and J ends, which lost 2 bases and 4 bases, there was a span of 17 bases. This CDR3 is 14 amino acids long. CDR3 in DNA: TGTGCCTTTCTATCGTTTCCTAATAACGATAAACTCATCTTT. Translation: CAFLSFPNNDKLIF.

Only a few counts were recorded for this clone. The TCRdb record carries a much larger clone's protein, which differs from this DNA's translation at residue 12; a read error is the likely cause, and the protein listed here is the DNA translation. The rearrangement uses TRDV2 and TRDJ1; D is uncertain. CDR1 is GEAIGNYY and CDR2 is EKD in the germline V gene. The CDR3 has 16 residues. CDR3 protein: CACDPVSGMYTGKLIF. The CDR3 DNA follows: TGTGCCTGTGACCCCGTTAGCGGAATGTACACCGGTAAACTCATCTTT.

Note on this clone: This may stem from a read error, because a much larger clone lies one nucleotide away. Other nucleotide sequences from this sample produce the same CDR3. CDR3 protein: CACDTLGGGILISYTDKLIF. CDR3 coding DNA: TGTGCCTGTGACACGTTGGGAGGAGGGATACTGATTTCTTACACCGATAAACTCATCTTT. V usage is TRDV2 and J usage is TRDJ1; TRDD3 aligns across 7 bases. CDR3 length equals 20 residues. V shed 1 base, J shed 0 bases, and the junction held 19 bases outside the gene matches. Germline loops: CDR1 GEAIGNYY, CDR2 EKD.

Only a few counts were recorded for this clone. A much larger clone lies one base from this, so it may be a read error. This rearrangement joins TRDV2 to TRDJ1; 8 bases match TRDD3. This CDR3 contains 19 residues. Germline V CDR1 and CDR2: GEAIGNYY, EKD. V was clipped by 0 bases and J by 3 bases; unmatched bases: 17. The CDR3 loop is CACDTVGVLGGRLADKLIF. CDR3 nucleotides: TGTGCCTGTGACACCGTGGGCGTACTGGGGGGTCGTCTGGCCGATAAACTCATCTTT.

This clone has just a few counts. The translation of this DNA and the TCRdb protein of a much larger clone differ at residue 14, probably owing to a read error; the protein shown here is translated from the DNA. The chain links TRDV2 to TRDJ1; D is possibly TRDD3 (6 bases). The germline V gene encodes CDR1 GEAIGNYY and CDR2 EKD. The CDR3 totals 16 residues. The CDR3 loop reads CACDRLGPVYTDKPIF. CDR3 nucleotides: TGTGCCTGTGACAGACTGGGACCCGTCTACACCGATAAACCCATCTTT.

By proportion, this clone is medium-sized. This likely reflects a read error, since a far larger clone is one base away. The chain employs TRDV2 and TRDJ1; 11 bases match TRDD3. This CDR3 is 20 amino acids long. Per the germline V gene, CDR1 is GEAIGNYY and CDR2 is EKD. The CDR3 bases are TGTGCCTGTGACCTAGTACTGGGGGATAATAATGCCCCCTACACCGATAAACCCATCTTT. Its protein product is CACDLVLGDNNAPYTDKPIF.

This clone showed up just a few times. With only one base between it and a far larger clone, this is likely a read error. Other nucleotide sequences from this sample produce the same CDR3. The chain links TRDV2 to TRDJ1; 13 bases agree with TRDD3. This CDR3 region has 21 residues. The germline gives CDR1 GEAIGNYY, CDR2 EKD. The CDR3 bases are TGTGCCTGTGACACCCCTTTCTTACTGGGGGATACGGGCGCGTCGGCCGACAAACTCATCTTT. Protein product: CACDTPFLLGDTGASADKLIF.

As concerns this clone: This likely traces to a read error, being one base from a far larger clone. The chain combines TRDV1 with TRDJ1, with D perhaps matching TRDD2 or TRDD3 (6 bases each). The CDR3 runs 21 residues. In germline, CDR1 is TSWWSYY, CDR2 QGS. The V end lost 4 bases, the J end lost 0 bases, and 30 bases lay between the germline ends. CDR3 in DNA: TGTGCTCTTGGGGCATCCTACGAAGGTTGGGGGGGTATTAATTACACCGATAAACTCATCTTT. Its protein is CALGASYEGWGGINYTDKLIF.

On this clone: The protein that TCRdb holds for this DNA derives from a much larger clone and differs from the translated DNA at residue 12, which likely indicates a read error; the protein shown here is translated from the DNA. The CDR3 DNA is TGTGCCTGTGACAAGGTTGCTGGGGGATACGCGATGGGTACCACCGATAAACTCATCTTT. Protein sequence: CACDKVAGGYAMGTTDKLIF. The chain has TRDV2 and TRDJ1, with 12 nucleotides matching TRDD3. The CDR3 sequence is 20 residues long. J lost 1 base, V lost 2 bases, and 16 bases had no gene match. Per germline, CDR1 GEAIGNYY and CDR2 EKD.